The 30 T cell receptor beta chains listed next were all sequenced from one sample in a study of early T cells in non-severe SARS-CoV-2 infection. TCRdb passed the 5' RACE reads through MiXCR, listing each CDR3 protein once. The sample contains under 80,000 distinct CDR3 sequences, 13% of which appear only once. The sequencing sample was made of whole blood. These receptors were taken from an adult who was a healthcare worker with PCR-confirmed SARS-CoV-2 infection or an uninfected control (not recorded which).

Points on this clonotype: One end of the junction varies from germline; a read error may be responsible. V usage is TRBV20-1 and J usage is TRBJ2-7; tentative D call: TRBD1 (6 bases). CDR3 length equals 13 residues. Looked up from germline, CDR1 is DFQATT and CDR2 is SNEGSKA (reference sequence). The CDR3 reads CSARPTGSSEQYF. The CDR3 DNA reads as TGCAGTGCTAGACCGACAGGATCCTCCGAGCAGTACTTC.

There are a few counts of this clonotype. The chain combines TRBV7-8 with TRBJ2-3; 7 nucleotides line up with TRBD2. This CDR3 has 14 residues. In germline, CDR1 is SGHVS, CDR2 FQNEAQ. J lost 6 bases, V lost 1 base, and 4 bases had no gene match. The CDR3 DNA is TGTGCCAGCAGCTTAGACTCCGGGGGGGATACGCAGTATTTT. It translates to CASSLDSGGDTQYF.

The table lists this clonotype with a few counts. The chain recombines TRBV3-1 with TRBJ1-1; D is unclear. The CDR3 covers 12 residues. The germline CDR1 and CDR2 sequences are LGHDT and YNNKEL (reference sequence). Trimming took off 0 bases at V and 9 bases at J, with 8 bases between the two ends. This CDR3 is CASSQDVGKAFF. DNA for the CDR3: TGTGCCAGCAGCCAAGACGTAGGGAAAGCTTTCTTT.

This clonotype was detected ten times or more. This chain joins TRBV7-2 and TRBJ1-1; tentative D call: TRBD1 (6 bases). Trimming pared 2 bases from V and 9 bases from J, leaving 13 bases between. Germline V gene lookup returns CDR1 SGHTA and CDR2 FQGNSA. The CDR3 contains 13 residues. CDR3 coding DNA: TGTGCCAGCAGCTTATTGGCAGGGGCTCAAGCTTTCTTT. Amino acids: CASSLLAGAQAFF.

The V gene is TRBV20-1, the J gene TRBJ2-1; tentatively, D is TRBD1 (6 bases). The V gene lost 6 bases and the J gene lost 6 bases, with 18 bases spanning the gap. Germline CDR1 and CDR2: DFQATT and SNEGSKA (reference sequence). The CDR3 consists of 14 residues. CDR3 protein: CSAVTGSLANEQFF. The CDR3 DNA reads TGCAGTGCCGTTACAGGGTCTCTGGCCAATGAGCAGTTCTTC.

This clonotype was counted at least ten times. V gene TRBV30 combines with J gene TRBJ1-4; the match to TRBD1 covers 8 bases. Germline V gene sequence: CDR1 GTSNPN, CDR2 SVGIG (reference sequence). CDR3 length equals 15 residues. The V segment lost 4 bases and the J segment 8 bases; nucleotides outside the gene matches: 12. CDR3 sequence reads: CAWTFTGQDLEKLFF. Here the CDR3 DNA reads TGTGCCTGGACCTTTACGGGACAGGACCTGGAAAAACTGTTTTTT. The full variable domain, rest sourced from reference TRBV30 and TRBJ1-4, is SQTIHQWPATLVQPVGSPLSLECTVEGTSNPNLYWYRQAAGRGLQLLFYSVGIGQISSEVPQNLSASRPQDRQFILSSKKLLLSDSGFYLCAWTFTGQDLEKLFFGSGTQLSVL.

This clonotype was detected many times. The genes are TRBV5-5 and TRBJ2-7; 10 bases match TRBD1. This CDR3 is 15 amino acids long. CDR1 and CDR2 (germline): SGHKS, YYEKEE (reference sequence). The J segment lost 2 bases and the V segment lost 6 bases, leaving 8 bases of the junction unmatched. For the CDR3, the DNA is TGTGCCAGCACCCCGACGGGGACAGGGGCCTACGAGCAGTACTTC. Translated: CASTPTGTGAYEQYF.

This clonotype appeared many times. The chain uses TRBV6-6 and TRBJ2-1; 12 nucleotides line up with TRBD2. J lost 3 bases, V lost 7 bases, and 4 bases had no gene match. CDR1 and CDR2 from the germline V gene are MNHNY and SVGAGI (reference sequence). CDR3 length: 15 residues. CDR3 loop: CASISTSGGYNEQFF. The CDR3 DNA follows: TGTGCCAGCATTTCGACTAGCGGGGGCTACAATGAGCAGTTCTTC.

This clonotype was seen repeatedly, ten times or more. V gene TRBV4-2 combines with J gene TRBJ1-1, with D perhaps TRBD1 (6 bases). Germline loops: CDR1 LGHNA, CDR2 YNFKEQ. Trimming removed 0 bases at V and 5 bases at J, with 10 bases between. The CDR3 runs 14 residues. The CDR3 loop is CASSQEAGETEAFF. The CDR3 region has the DNA TGTGCCAGCAGCCAAGAGGCAGGGGAAACTGAAGCTTTCTTT.

This clonotype appeared a few times. The rearrangement joins TRBV4-3 to TRBJ2-3; TRBD2 agrees at 9 bases. The CDR3 has 17 amino acids. V lost 0 bases to trimming and J lost 1 base; unmatched junction nucleotides: 5. Germline V gene sequence: CDR1 LGHNA, CDR2 YSLEER. The CDR3 DNA is TGCGCCAGCAGCCAAGACTCGGCTAGCGGGGGCACAGATACGCAGTATTTT. Encoded protein: CASSQDSASGGTDTQYF.

With regard to this clonotype: This may be a read error: a much more frequent sequence differs by one nucleotide. This chain joins TRBV6-5 and TRBJ2-1; no reliable D call. The CDR3 is made up of 13 amino acids. Germline assignment: CDR1 MNHEY and CDR2 SVGAGI. Trimming removed 6 bases from V and 8 bases from J, with 14 bases in between. CDR3 amino acids: CASRPYTRDEQFF. CDR3 in DNA: TGTGCCAGCAGGCCTTATACAAGGGATGAGCAGTTCTTC.

This clonotype appeared a single time. CDR3 sequence (DNA): TGTGCCAGCAGTGTCAAGTCCAATTCACCCCTCCACTTT. Its translation is CASSVKSNSPLHF. The chain combines TRBV6-4 with TRBJ1-6, with no clear D. The CDR3 is 13 residues long. The V gene lost 4 bases and the J gene lost 7 bases, with 8 bases spanning the gap. Germline CDR1 reads MRHNA; CDR2 reads SNTAGT.

This clonotype was observed many times. The chain is built from TRBV10-3 and TRBJ1-4; no clear D gene. Germline values: CDR1 ENHRY, CDR2 SYGVKD. The CDR3 totals 13 residues. Trimming cost V 10 bases and J 0 bases, with 9 bases left between them. Here the CDR3 reads CATRGTTNEKLFF. The CDR3 DNA is TGTGCCACACGGGGTACAACTAATGAAAAACTGTTTTTT.

This clonotype occurred many times. The J gene is TRBJ1-2, the V gene TRBV12-3 or TRBV12-4; D gene ambiguous. V was cut by 7 bases and J by 2 bases, with 11 bases left in between. The CDR3 is made up of 13 amino acids. CDR3 nucleotide sequence: TGTGCCAGCACCCCCGGACGGAACTATGGCTACACCTTC. Translating gives CASTPGRNYGYTF.

This chain uses TRBV19 with TRBJ2-3; unclear D gene. The CDR3 covers 14 residues. Germline CDR1 LNHDA, CDR2 SQIVND (reference sequence). The ends were cut back, 1 base at V and 1 base at J, with 6 bases in the middle. The CDR3 is CASSIVGRTDTQYF. CDR3 coding DNA: TGTGCCAGTAGTATAGTTGGCCGCACAGATACGCAGTATTTT.

This clonotype appeared many times. The rearrangement joins TRBV4-1 to TRBJ2-2, with 8 bases lining up with TRBD1. The CDR3 is 16 residues long. V lost 0 bases to trimming and J lost 6 bases; unmatched junction nucleotides: 6. CDR1 is MGHRA and CDR2 is YSYEKL in the germline V gene. In DNA, the CDR3 is TGCGCCAGCAGCCAAGATCCGACAGGGGTGGCCGGGGAGCTGTTTTTT. This translates into CASSQDPTGVAGELFF.

This clonotype was detected ten times or more. V and J are TRBV4-2 and TRBJ2-1; 11 bases align to TRBD1. CDR1 is LGHNA and CDR2 is YNFKEQ in the germline V gene. The CDR3 spans 16 residues. Germline trimming cut 4 bases from V and 9 bases from J; bases unmatched to any gene: 11. The CDR3 DNA reads as TGTGCCAGCAGCCCGGGACAGGGGGGGTCGGATCCTGAGCAGTTCTTC. This gives the protein CASSPGQGGSDPEQFF.

This clonotype was counted ten times or more. This rearrangement joins TRBV5-1 to TRBJ2-3, with 10 bases matching TRBD2. The CDR3 covers 17 residues. Germline V lookup: CDR1 SGHRS, CDR2 YFSETQ. After removal of 1 base from V and 5 bases from J, the junction contained 10 bases not matched to a gene. The CDR3 DNA reads as TGCGCCAGCAGCTTGCTAGCTAGCGGGAGCCTTATAGATACGCAGTATTTT. Its translation is CASSLLASGSLIDTQYF.

There are many counts of this clonotype. The CDR3 region has the DNA TGTGCCATCAGTGAGTCGGGACTAGCGGGGGGGAATACAGATACGCAGTATTTT. This encodes CAISESGLAGGNTDTQYF. The chain combines TRBV10-3 with TRBJ2-3, with TRBD2 identical over 16 bases. J gave up 3 bases and V 0 bases, and 3 bases lay outside the gene matches. This CDR3 spans 18 amino acids. From germline, CDR1 is ENHRY and CDR2 SYGVKD.

The chain is built from TRBV12-3 or TRBV12-4 and TRBJ1-1; maybe TRBD1 (6 bases). Trimming left V 4 bases short and J 3 bases short, with 15 bases between. CDR3 length: 15 residues. The DNA of the CDR3 is TGTGCCAGCAGTTCCTTCGACAGGCTGGACACTGAAGCTTTCTTT. Translating gives CASSSFDRLDTEAFF.

At least ten counts were recorded for this clonotype. DNA of the CDR3: TGCGCCAGCAGCTGGCGGGGGACAGGGGAGCCCCAGCATTTT. Residues: CASSWRGTGEPQHF. This chain links TRBV5-1 with TRBJ1-5; 10 nucleotides align to TRBD1. The CDR3 extends over 14 amino acids. Germline-derived CDR1 and CDR2 are SGHRS and YFSETQ. V was pared by 3 bases and J by 8 bases, with 5 bases of the junction left unmatched.

V gene TRBV6-5 combines with J gene TRBJ2-1; either TRBD1 or TRBD2 may fit D (6 bases each). The germline V and J ends were trimmed by 2 bases and 9 bases, with 11 bases remaining between them. The CDR3 is 13 residues long. CDR1 is MNHEY and CDR2 is SVGAGI in the germline V gene. The CDR3 region has the DNA TGTGCCAGCAGTTACCGGGGGCGGGCTGAGCAGTTCTTC. Residues: CASSYRGRAEQFF.

This clonotype has a count of ten or more. This chain connects TRBV18 to TRBJ2-4; D is undetermined. The CDR3 has 15 residues. Germline CDR1 is KGHSH and CDR2 is LQKENI. The ends were cut back, 3 bases at V and 3 bases at J, with 12 bases in the middle. This CDR3 reads CASSPPTLGKNIQYF. Written as DNA, the CDR3 is TGTGCCAGCTCACCGCCGACATTGGGCAAAAACATTCAGTACTTC. Full variable domain (outside the CDR3, taken from reference TRBV18 and TRBJ2-4): NAGVMQNPRHLVRRRGQEARLRCSPMKGHSHVYWYRQLPEEGLKFMVYLQKENIIDESGMPKERFSAEFPKEGPSILRIQQVVRGDSAAYFCASSPPTLGKNIQYFGAGTRLSVL.

In this sample, this clonotype turned up many times. V is TRBV11-2 and J is TRBJ2-7; no clear D. V was cut by 2 bases and J by 0 bases, with 5 bases left in between. The length of the CDR3 is 13 residues. CDR1 is SGHAT and CDR2 is FQNNGV in the germline V gene. The CDR3 sequence is CASSLLPSYEQYF. In DNA, the CDR3 is TGTGCCAGCAGCTTACTCCCCTCCTACGAGCAGTACTTC.

This clonotype was counted between two and nine times. The chain combines TRBV20-1 with TRBJ1-5, with a possible D match to TRBD1 (6 bases). The CDR3 extends over 14 amino acids. From germline, CDR1 is DFQATT and CDR2 SNEGSKA (reference sequence). Trimming took 5 bases from V and 0 from J, leaving 11 bases between them. The chain's CDR3 is CSAGDTDSNQPQHF. The CDR3, as DNA: TGCAGTGCTGGGGACACCGATAGCAATCAGCCCCAGCATTTT.

As for this clonotype: A much larger clone lies a single base off, so this may be a read error. This rearrangement joins TRBV19 to TRBJ2-1; D gene uncertain. V was clipped by 6 bases and J by 9 bases, with 12 bases between them. The CDR3 length is 12 residues. The germline gives CDR1 LNHDA, CDR2 SQIVND (reference sequence). CDR3 DNA: TGTGCCAGTAGCCAGATTAGACGTGAGCAGTTCTTC. Translating gives CASSQIRREQFF.

This clonotype was recorded many times. V and J are TRBV6-1 and TRBJ1-2; TRBD1 is a possible D gene (5 bases). CDR1 and CDR2 (germline): MNHNS, SASEGT. CDR3 length: 11 amino acids. V gave up 8 bases and J gave up 8 bases, with 12 bases separating them. The CDR3 bases are TGTGCCAGCCCTGGAGGGGCGGGCTACACCTTC. It yields the protein CASPGGAGYTF.

This clonotype has more than one count but fewer than ten. This chain links TRBV6-5 with TRBJ1-6; no clear D gene. Germline CDR1 MNHEY, CDR2 SVGAGI. The germline V and J ends were trimmed by 8 bases and 7 bases, with 18 bases remaining between them. The CDR3 is made up of 15 amino acids. Here the CDR3 DNA reads TGTGCCAGCCGGACCAACAAACTTCAAAATTCACCCCTCCACTTT. It translates to CASRTNKLQNSPLHF.

This clonotype was detected a few times. The gene calls are TRBV6-2 or TRBV6-3 and TRBJ1-5; 8 bases map to TRBD1. The CDR3 sequence is 17 residues long. Germline-derived CDR1 and CDR2 are MNHEY and SVGEGT. With V trimmed by 6 bases and J by 0 bases, 10 bases remained unmatched. CDR3 coding DNA: TGTGCCAGCAGCCGAGGACAGGGTTGGTCTAGCAATCAGCCCCAGCATTTT. It specifies CASSRGQGWSSNQPQHF.

This clonotype occurred many times. The genes are TRBV18 and TRBJ2-1, with TRBD1 matching over 7 bases. This CDR3 spans 15 amino acids. J gave up 8 bases and V 3 bases, and 10 bases lay outside the gene matches. Germline V gene data show CDR1 as KGHSH and CDR2 as LQKENI. CDR3 loop: CASSPMTGNPHEQFF. In DNA form, the CDR3 reads TGTGCCAGCTCACCGATGACAGGGAACCCCCATGAGCAGTTCTTC.